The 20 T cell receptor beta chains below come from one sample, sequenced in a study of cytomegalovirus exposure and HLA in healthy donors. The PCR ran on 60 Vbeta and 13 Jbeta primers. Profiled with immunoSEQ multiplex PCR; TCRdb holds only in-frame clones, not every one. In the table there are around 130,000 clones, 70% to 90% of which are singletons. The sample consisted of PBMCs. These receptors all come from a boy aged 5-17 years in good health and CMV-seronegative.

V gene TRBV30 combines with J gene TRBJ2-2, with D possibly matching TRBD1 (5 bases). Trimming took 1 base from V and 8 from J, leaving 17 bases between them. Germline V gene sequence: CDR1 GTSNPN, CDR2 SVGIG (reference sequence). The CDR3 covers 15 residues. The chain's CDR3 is CAWSGTLGAAGELFF. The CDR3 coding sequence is TGTGCCTGGAGTGGGACCCTAGGGGCGGCTGGGGAGCTGTTTTTT.

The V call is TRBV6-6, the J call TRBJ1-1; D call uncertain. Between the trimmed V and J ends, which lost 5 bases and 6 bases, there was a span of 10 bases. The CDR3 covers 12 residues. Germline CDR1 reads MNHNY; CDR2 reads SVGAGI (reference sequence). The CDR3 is CASSEFPAEAFF. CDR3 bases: TGTGCCAGCAGTGAGTTTCCGGCTGAAGCTTTCTTT.

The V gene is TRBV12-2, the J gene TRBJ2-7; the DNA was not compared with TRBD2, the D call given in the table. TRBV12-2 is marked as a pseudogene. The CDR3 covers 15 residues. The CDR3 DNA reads TGTGCAAGTCACTCCTCGACTAGCGGGAGTAGTGAGCAGTACTTC. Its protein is CASHSSTSGSSEQYF.

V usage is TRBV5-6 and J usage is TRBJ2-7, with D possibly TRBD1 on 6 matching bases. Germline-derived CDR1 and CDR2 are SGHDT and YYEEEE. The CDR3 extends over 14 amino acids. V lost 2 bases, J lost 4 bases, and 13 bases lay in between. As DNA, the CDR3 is TGTGCCAGCAGCTTTTTTCAGGGGACGTACGAGCAGTACTTC. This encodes CASSFFQGTYEQYF.

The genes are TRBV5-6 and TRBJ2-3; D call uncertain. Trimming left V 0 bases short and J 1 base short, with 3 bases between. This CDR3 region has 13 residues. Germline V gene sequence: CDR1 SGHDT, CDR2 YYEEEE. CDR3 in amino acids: CASSLAGTDTQYF. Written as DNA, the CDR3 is TGTGCCAGCAGCTTGGCAGGCACAGATACGCAGTATTTT.

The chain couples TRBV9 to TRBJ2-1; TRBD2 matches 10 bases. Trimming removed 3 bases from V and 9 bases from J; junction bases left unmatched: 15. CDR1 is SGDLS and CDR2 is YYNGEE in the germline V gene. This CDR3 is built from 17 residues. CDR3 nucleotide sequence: TGTGCCAGCAGCGCCCAGGTAGCGGGAGGTGCCATCGGTGAGCAGTTCTTC. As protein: CASSAQVAGGAIGEQFF.

The CDR3 here is CASSFSGDEQFF. As DNA, the CDR3 is TGTGCCAGCAGCTTTTCAGGGGATGAGCAGTTCTTC. The chain links TRBV7-9 to TRBJ2-1, with D perhaps matching TRBD1 (6 bases). Germline V gene data show CDR1 as SEHNR and CDR2 as FQNEAQ (reference sequence). The V and J ends lost 3 bases and 8 bases respectively, with 8 bases between them. This CDR3 is built from 12 residues.

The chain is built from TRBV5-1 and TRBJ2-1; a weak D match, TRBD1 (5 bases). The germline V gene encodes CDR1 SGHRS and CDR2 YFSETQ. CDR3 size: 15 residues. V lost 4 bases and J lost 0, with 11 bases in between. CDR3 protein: CASSNRLSSYNEQFF. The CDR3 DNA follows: TGCGCCAGCAGCAACAGGCTGAGCTCCTACAATGAGCAGTTCTTC.

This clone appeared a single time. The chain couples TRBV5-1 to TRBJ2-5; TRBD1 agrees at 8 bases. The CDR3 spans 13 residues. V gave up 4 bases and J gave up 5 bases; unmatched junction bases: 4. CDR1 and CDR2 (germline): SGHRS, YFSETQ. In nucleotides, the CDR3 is TGCGCCAGCAGCCCGGGACAGGATGAGACCCAGTACTTC. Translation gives CASSPGQDETQYF.

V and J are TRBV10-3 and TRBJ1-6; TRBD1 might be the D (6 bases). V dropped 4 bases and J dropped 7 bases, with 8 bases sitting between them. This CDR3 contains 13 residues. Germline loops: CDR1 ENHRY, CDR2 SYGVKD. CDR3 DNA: TGTGCCATCAGTGCAACAGGGAATTCACCCCTCCACTTT. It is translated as CAISATGNSPLHF.

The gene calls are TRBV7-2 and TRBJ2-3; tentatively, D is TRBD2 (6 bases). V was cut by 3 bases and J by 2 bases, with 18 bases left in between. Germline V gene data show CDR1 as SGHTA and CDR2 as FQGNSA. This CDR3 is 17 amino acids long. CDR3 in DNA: TGTGCCAGCAGCTTCCGGGGAGGAGCGGACCTCACAGATACGCAGTATTTT. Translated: CASSFRGGADLTDTQYF.

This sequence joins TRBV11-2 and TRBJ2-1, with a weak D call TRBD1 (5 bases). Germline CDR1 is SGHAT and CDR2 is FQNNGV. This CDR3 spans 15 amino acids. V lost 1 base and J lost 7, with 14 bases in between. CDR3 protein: CASSLVGPGLNEQFF. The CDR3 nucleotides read TGTGCCAGCAGCTTAGTAGGTCCAGGGTTAAATGAGCAGTTCTTC. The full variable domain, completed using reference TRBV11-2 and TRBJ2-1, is EAGVAQSPRYKIIEKRQSVAFWCNPISGHATLYWYQQILGQGPKLLIQFQNNGVVDDSQLPKDRFSAERLKGVDSTLKIQPAKLEDSAVYLCASSLVGPGLNEQFFGPGTRLTVL.

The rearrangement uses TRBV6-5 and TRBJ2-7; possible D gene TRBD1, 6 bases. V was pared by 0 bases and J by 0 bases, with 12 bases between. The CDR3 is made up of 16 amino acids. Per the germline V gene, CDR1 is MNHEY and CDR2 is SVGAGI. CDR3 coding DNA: TGTGCCAGCAGTTACTCTTACAGGGCCCTCTCCTACGAGCAGTACTTC. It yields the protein CASSYSYRALSYEQYF.

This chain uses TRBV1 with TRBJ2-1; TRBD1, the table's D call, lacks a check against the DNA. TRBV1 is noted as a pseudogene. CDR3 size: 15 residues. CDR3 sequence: CTSSLRPSGHNEQFF. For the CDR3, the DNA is TGCACCAGCAGCCTCCGACCCAGTGGGCACAATGAGCAGTTCTTC.

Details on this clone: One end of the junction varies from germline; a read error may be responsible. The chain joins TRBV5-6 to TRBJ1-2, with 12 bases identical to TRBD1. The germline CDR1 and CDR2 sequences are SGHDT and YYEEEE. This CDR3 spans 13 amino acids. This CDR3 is CASSLRDRGPLYF. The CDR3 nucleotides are TGTGCCAGCAGCTTGCGGGACAGGGGGCCCTTGTACTTC.

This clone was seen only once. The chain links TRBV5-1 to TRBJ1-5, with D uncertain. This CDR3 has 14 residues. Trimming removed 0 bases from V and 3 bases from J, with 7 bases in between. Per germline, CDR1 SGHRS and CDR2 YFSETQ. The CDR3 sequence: CASSLGDTNQPQHF. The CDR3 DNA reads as TGCGCCAGCAGCTTGGGAGACACCAATCAGCCCCAGCATTTT.

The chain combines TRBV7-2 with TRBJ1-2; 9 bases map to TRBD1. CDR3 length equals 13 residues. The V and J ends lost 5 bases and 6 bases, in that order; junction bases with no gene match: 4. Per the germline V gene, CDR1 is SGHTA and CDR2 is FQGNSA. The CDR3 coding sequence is TGTGCCAGCAGCGCCCGGACAGGGGATGGCTACACCTTC. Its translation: CASSARTGDGYTF.

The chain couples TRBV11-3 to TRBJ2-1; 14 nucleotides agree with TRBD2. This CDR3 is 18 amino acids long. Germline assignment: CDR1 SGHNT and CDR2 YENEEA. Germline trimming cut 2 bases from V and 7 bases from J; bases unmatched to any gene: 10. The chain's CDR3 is CASSLLTGTSGSYNEQFF. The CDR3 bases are TGTGCCAGCAGCTTACTCACCGGGACTAGCGGGAGTTATAATGAGCAGTTCTTC.

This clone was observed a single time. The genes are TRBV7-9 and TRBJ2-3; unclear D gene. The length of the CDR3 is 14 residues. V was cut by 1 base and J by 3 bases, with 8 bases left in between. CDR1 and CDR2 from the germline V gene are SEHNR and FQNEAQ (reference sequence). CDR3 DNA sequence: TGTGCCAGCAGCTTAGAATATGAGACAGATACGCAGTATTTT. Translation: CASSLEYETDTQYF.

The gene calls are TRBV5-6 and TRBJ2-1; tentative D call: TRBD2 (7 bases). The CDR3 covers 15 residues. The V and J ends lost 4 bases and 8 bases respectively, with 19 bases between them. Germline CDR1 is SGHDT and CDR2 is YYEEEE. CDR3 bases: TGTGCCAGCAGCCGGGAGGTCGCAGGGGTGGATGAGCAGTTCTTC. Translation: CASSREVAGVDEQFF.